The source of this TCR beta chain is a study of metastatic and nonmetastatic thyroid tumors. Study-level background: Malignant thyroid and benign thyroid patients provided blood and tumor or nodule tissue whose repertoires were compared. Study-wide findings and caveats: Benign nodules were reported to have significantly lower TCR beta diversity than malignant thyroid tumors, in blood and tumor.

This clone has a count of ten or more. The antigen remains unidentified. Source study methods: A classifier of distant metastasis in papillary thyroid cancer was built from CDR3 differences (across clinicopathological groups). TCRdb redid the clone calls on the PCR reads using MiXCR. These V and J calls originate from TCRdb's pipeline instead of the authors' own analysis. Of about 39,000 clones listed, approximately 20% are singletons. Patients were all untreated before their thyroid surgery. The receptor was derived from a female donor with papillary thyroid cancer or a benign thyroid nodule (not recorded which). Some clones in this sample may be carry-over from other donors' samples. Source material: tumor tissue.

In nucleotides, the CDR3 is TGCGCCAGCAGCTTGACGGGGTTGGGTGAGCAGTTCTTC. Translation gives CASSLTGLGEQFF. This chain joins TRBV5-1 and TRBJ2-1; TRBD2 might be the D (5 bases). With 1 base removed from V and 9 bases from J, the gap between germline ends came to 11 bases. Germline V gene lookup returns CDR1 SGHRS and CDR2 YFSETQ. The CDR3 sequence is 13 residues long.